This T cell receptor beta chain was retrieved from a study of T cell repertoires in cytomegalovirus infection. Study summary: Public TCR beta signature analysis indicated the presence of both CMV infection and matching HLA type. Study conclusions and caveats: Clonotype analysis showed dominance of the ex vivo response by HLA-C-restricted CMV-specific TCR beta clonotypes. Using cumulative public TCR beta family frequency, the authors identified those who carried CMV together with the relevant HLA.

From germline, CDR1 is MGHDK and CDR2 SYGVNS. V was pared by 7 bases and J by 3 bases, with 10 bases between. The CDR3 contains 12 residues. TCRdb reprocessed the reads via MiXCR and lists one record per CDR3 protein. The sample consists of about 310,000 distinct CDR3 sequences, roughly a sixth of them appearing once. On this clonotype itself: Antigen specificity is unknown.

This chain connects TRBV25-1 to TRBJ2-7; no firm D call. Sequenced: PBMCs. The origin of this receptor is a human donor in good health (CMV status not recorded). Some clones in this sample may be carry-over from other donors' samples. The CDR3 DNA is TGTGCCAGCACTAATCCCTACTACGAGCAGTACTTC. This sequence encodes CASTNPYYEQYF.